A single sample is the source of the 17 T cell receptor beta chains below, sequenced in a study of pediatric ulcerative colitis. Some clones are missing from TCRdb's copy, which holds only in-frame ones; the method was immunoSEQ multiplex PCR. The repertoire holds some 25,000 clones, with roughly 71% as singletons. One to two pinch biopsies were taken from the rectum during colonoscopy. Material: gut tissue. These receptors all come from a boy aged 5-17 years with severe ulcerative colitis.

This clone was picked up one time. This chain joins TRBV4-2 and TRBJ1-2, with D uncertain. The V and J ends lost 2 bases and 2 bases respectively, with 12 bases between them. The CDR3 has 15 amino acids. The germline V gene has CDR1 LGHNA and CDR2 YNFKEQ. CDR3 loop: CASSQFDGSNYGYTF. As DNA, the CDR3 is TGTGCCAGCAGCCAATTCGACGGTTCAAACTATGGCTACACCTTC.

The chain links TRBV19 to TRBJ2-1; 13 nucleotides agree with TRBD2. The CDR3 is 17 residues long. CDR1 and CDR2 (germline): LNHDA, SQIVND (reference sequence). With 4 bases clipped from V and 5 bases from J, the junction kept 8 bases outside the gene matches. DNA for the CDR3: TGTGCCAGTAGTAGGTTCGTCGGGACTAGCGGGAACAATGAGCAGTTCTTC. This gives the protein CASSRFVGTSGNNEQFF.

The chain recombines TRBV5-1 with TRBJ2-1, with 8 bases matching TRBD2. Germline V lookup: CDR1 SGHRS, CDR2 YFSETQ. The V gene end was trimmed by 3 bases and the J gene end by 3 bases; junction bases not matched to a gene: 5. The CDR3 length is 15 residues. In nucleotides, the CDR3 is TGCGCCAGCAGCTCTAGCGGGCCAGACTACAATGAGCAGTTCTTC. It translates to CASSSSGPDYNEQFF. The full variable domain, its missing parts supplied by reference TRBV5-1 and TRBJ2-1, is KAGVTQTPRYLIKTRGQQVTLSCSPISGHRSVSWYQQTPGQGLQFLFEYFSETQRNKGNFPGRFSGRQFSNSRSEMNVSTLELGDSALYLCASSSSGPDYNEQFFGPGTRLTVL.

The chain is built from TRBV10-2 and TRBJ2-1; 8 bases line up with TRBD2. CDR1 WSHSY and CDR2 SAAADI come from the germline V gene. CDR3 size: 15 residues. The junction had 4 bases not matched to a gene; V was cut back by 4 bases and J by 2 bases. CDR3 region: CASSVGTRPYNEQFF. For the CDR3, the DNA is TGCGCCAGCAGTGTAGGGACTAGGCCCTACAATGAGCAGTTCTTC.

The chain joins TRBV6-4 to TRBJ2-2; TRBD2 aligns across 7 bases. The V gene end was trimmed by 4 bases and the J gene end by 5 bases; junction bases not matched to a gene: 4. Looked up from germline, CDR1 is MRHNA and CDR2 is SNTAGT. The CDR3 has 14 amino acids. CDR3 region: CASSAGLVTGELFF. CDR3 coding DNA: TGTGCCAGCAGTGCTGGACTAGTGACCGGGGAGCTGTTTTTT.

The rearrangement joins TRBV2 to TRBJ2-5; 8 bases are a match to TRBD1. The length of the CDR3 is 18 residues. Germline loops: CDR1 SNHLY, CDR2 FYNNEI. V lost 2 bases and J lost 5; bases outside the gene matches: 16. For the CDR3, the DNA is TGTGCCAGCAGTGAACTGGCCGGGTCCAGGGGGCGCGGGGAGACCCAGTACTTC. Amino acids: CASSELAGSRGRGETQYF.

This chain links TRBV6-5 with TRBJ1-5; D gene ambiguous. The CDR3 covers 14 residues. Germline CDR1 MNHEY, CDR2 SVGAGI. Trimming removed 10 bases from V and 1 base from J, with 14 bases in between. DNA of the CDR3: TGTGCCACCTCGGACTCTTCAAGCAATCAGCCCCAGCATTTT. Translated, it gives CATSDSSSNQPQHF.

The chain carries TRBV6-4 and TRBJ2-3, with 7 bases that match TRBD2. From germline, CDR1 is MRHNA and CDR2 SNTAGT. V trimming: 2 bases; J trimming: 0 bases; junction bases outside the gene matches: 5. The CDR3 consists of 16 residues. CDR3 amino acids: CASSDGAGSSTDTQYF. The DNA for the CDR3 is TGTGCCAGCAGTGACGGAGCGGGGAGTAGCACAGATACGCAGTATTTT.

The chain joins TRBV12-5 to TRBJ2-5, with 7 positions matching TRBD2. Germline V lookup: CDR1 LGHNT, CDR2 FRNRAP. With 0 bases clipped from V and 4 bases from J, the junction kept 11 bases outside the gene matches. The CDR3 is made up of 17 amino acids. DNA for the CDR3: TGTGCTAGTGGTTTGGTATCTGGGACCCCGGGGGGAGAGACCCAGTACTTC. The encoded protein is CASGLVSGTPGGETQYF.

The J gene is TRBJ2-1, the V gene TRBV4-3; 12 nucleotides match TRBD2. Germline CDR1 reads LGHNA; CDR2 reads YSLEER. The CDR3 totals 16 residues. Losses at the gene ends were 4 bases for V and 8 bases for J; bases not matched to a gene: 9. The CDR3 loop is CASSLEWTSGIYEQFF. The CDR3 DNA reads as TGCGCCAGCAGCCTTGAGTGGACTAGCGGGATCTATGAGCAGTTCTTC.

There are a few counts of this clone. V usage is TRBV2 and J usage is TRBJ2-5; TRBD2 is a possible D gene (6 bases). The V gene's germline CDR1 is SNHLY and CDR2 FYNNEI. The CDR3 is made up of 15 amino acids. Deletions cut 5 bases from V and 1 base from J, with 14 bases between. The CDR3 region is CASSSGETGQETQYF. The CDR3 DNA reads TGTGCCAGCAGTTCGGGGGAGACCGGCCAAGAGACCCAGTACTTC.

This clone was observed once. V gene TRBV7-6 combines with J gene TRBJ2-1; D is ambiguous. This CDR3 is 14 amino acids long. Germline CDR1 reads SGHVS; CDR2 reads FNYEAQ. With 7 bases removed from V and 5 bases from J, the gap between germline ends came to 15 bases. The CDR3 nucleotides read TGTGCCAGCACCACCCCCTACAACAACAATGAGCAGTTCTTC. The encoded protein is CASTTPYNNNEQFF.

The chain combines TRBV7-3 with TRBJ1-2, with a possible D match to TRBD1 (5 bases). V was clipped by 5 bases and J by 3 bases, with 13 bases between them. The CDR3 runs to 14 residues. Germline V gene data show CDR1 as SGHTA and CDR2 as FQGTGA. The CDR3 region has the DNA TGTGCCAGCAGCCCCACAGGACGGGACTATGGCTACACCTTC. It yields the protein CASSPTGRDYGYTF.

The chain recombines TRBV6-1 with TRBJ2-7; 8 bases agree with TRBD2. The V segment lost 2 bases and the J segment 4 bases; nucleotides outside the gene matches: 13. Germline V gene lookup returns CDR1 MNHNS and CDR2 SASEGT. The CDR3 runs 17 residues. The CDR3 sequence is CASSELPLTGGRYEQYF. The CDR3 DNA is TGTGCCAGCAGTGAACTCCCTCTGACGGGGGGGAGGTACGAGCAGTACTTC.

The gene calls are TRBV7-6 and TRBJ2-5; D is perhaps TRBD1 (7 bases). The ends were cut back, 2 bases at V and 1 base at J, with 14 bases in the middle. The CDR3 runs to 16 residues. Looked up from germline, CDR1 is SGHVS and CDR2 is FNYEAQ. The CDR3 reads CASSLMSGGFQETQYF. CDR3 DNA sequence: TGTGCCAGCAGCTTAATGTCAGGGGGGTTCCAAGAGACCCAGTACTTC.

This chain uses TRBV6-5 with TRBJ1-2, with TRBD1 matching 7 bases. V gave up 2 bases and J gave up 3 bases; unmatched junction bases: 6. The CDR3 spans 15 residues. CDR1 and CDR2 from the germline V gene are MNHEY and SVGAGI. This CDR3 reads CASSYEAGGYYGYTF. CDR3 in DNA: TGTGCCAGCAGTTACGAGGCAGGGGGGTACTATGGCTACACCTTC.

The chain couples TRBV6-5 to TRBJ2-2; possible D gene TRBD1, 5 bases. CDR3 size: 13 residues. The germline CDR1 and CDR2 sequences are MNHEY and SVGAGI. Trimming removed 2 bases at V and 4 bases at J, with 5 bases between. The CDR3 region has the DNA TGTGCCAGCAGTTACGACAGCACCGGGGAGCTGTTTTTT. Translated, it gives CASSYDSTGELFF.